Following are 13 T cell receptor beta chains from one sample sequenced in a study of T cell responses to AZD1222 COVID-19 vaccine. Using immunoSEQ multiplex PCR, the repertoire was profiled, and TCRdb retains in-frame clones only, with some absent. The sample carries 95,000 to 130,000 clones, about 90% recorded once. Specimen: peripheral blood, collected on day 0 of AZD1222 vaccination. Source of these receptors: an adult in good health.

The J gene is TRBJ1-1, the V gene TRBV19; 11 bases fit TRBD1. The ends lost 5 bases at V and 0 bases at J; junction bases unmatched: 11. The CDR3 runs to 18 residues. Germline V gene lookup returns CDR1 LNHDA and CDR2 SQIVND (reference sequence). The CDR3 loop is CASSPRTGGVIMNTEAFF. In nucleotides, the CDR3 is TGTGCCAGTAGTCCCCGGACAGGGGGCGTCATTATGAACACTGAAGCTTTCTTT. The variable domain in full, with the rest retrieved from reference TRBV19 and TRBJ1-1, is DGGITQSPKYLFRKEGQNVTLSCEQNLNHDAMYWYRQDPGQGLRLIYYSQIVNDFQKGDIAEGYSVSREKKESFPLTVTSAQKNPTAFYLCASSPRTGGVIMNTEAFFGQGTRLTVV.

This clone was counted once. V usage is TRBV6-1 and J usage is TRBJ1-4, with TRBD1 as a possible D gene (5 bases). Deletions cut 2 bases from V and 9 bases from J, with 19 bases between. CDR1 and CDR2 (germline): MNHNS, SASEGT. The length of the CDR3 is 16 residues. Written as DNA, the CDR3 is TGTGCCAGCAGTGAATTGCCTCCCAGGGACCGTCAAAAACTGTTTTTT. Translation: CASSELPPRDRQKLFF.

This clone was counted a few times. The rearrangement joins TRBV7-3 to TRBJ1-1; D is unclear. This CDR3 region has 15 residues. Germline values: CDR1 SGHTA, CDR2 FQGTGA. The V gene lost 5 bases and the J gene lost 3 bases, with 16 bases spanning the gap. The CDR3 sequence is CASSRFGEWDTEAFF. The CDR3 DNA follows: TGTGCCAGCAGCCGTTTCGGGGAATGGGACACTGAAGCTTTCTTT. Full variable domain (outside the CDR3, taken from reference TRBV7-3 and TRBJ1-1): GAGVSQTPSNKVTEKGKYVELRCDPISGHTALYWYRQSLGQGPEFLIYFQGTGAADDSGLPNDRFFAVRPEGSVSTLKIQRTERGDSAVYLCASSRFGEWDTEAFFGQGTRLTVV.

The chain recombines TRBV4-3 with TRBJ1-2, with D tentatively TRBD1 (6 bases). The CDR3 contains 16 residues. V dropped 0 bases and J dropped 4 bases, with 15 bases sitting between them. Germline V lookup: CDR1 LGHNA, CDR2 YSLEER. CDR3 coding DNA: TGCGCCAGCAGCCAAGATCGGGGGGCAAGGGGCTATGGCTACACCTTC. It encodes CASSQDRGARGYGYTF.

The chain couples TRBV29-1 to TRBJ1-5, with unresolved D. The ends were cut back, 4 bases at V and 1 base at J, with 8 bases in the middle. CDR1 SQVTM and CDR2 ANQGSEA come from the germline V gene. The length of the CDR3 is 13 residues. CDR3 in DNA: TGCAGCGTTGGTCGCGGGAGCAATCAGCCCCAGCATTTT. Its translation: CSVGRGSNQPQHF.

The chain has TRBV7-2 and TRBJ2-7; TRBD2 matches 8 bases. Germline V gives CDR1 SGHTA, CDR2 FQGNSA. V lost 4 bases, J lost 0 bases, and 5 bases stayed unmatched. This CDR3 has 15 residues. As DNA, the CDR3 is TGTGCCAGCAGCTCGGGGGGGGGAAGCTCCTACGAGCAGTACTTC. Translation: CASSSGGGSSYEQYF.

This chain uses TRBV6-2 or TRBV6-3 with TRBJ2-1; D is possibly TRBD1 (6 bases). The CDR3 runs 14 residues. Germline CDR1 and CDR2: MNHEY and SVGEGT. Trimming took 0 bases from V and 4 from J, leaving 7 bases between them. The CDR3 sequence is CASSYSRGYNEQFF. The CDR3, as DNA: TGTGCCAGCAGTTACTCGAGGGGGTACAATGAGCAGTTCTTC.

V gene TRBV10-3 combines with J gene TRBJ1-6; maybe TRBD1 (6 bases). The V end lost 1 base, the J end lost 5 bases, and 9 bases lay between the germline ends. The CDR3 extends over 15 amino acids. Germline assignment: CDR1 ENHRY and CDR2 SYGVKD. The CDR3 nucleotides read TGTGCCATCAGTGAGTGGACAGTCAATAATTCACCCCTCCACTTT. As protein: CAISEWTVNNSPLHF.

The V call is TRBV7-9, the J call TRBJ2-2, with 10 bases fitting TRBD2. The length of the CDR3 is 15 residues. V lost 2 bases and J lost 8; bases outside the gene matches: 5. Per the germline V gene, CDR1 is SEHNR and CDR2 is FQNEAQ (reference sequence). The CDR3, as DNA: TGTGCCAGCAGCTTATTCCTAGCGGGAGCGGGGGAGCTGTTTTTT. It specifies CASSLFLAGAGELFF.

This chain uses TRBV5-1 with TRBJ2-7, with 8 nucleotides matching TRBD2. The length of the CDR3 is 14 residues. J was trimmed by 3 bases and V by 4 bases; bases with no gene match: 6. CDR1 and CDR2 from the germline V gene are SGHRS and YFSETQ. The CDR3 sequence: CASSQRERYYEQYF. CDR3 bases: TGCGCCAGCAGCCAGCGGGAGAGATACTACGAGCAGTACTTC.

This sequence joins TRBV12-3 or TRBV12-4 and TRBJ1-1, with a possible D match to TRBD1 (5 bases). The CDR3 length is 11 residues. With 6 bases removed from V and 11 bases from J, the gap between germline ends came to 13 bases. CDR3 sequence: CASSRGPSAFF. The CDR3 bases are TGTGCCAGCAGCCGGGGACCTTCGGCTTTCTTT.

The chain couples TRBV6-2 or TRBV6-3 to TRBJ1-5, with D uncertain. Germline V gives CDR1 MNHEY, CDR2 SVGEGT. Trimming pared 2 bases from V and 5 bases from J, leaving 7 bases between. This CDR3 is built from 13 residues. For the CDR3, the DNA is TGTGCCAGCAGTTACCCGAGAGATCAGCCCCAGCATTTT. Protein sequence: CASSYPRDQPQHF.

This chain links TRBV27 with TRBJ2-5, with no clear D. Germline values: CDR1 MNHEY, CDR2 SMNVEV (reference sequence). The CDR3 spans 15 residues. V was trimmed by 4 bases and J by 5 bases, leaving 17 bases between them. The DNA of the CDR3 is TGTGCCAGCAGTTCGGACCTATTGGAACGGGAGACCCAGTACTTC. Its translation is CASSSDLLERETQYF.